This is a list of T cell receptor beta chains from one sample in a study of T cell responses to AZD1222 COVID-19 vaccine. Profiled with immunoSEQ multiplex PCR; TCRdb holds only in-frame clones, not every one. The top ten clones hold about 20% of a sample with around 53,000 clones, more than 80% of them seen once. The sequences come from peripheral blood, collected on day 0 of MenACWY control vaccination. These receptors came from an adult in good health. The CDR3 runs from the conserved cysteine through the conserved F or W. A D gene is named only where the DNA matches it firmly. Clone size appears in some rows only: once, few, many, or a class for an expanded clone.

>.|once|TRBJ2-6|TRBV2|17
CASTRLPPNSGANVLTF
TGTGCCAGCACACGACTCCCACCTAATTCTGGGGCCAACGTCCTGACTTTC
>TRBD2|.|TRBJ2-2|TRBV19|17
CASRRGGRGANTGELFF
TGTGCCAGTAGGCGGGGAGGGAGGGGCGCGAACACCGGGGAGCTGTTTTTT
>.|.|TRBJ1-6|TRBV18|17
CASSPQSGDSYNSPLHF
TGTGCCAGCTCACCCCAATCGGGGGACTCCTATAATTCACCCCTCCACTTT
>.|.|TRBJ1-3|TRBV9|15
CASSVEAVSGNTIYF
TGTGCCAGCAGCGTAGAAGCAGTCTCTGGAAACACCATATATTTT
>TRBD2|.|TRBJ2-1|TRBV6-7|19
CASSYGTSGRPVPSNEQFF
TGTGCCAGCAGTTACGGGACTAGCGGGAGACCCGTTCCCTCCAATGAGCAGTTCTTC
>.|.|TRBJ2-7|TRBV5-1|14
CASSLTSGKLEQYF
TGCGCCAGCAGCTTGACGTCAGGGAAGCTCGAGCAGTACTTC
>.|.|TRBJ2-7|TRBV18|15
CASSPGAGGGYEQYF
TGTGCCAGCTCACCGGGGGCAGGAGGGGGCTACGAGCAGTACTTC
>.|.|TRBJ1-1|TRBV5-4|14
CASSLNRANTEAFF
TGTGCCAGCAGCTTAAACAGGGCGAACACTGAAGCTTTCTTT
>.|.|TRBJ2-1|TRBV5-8|16
CASSWGLTSSYNEQFF
TGTGCCAGCAGCTGGGGACTTACAAGCTCCTACAATGAGCAGTTCTTC
>.|.|TRBJ2-7|TRBV24-1|13
CATSDPQNYEQYF
TGTGCCACCAGTGATCCTCAAAACTACGAGCAGTACTTC
>.|.|TRBJ2-7|TRBV6-2/TRBV6-3|15
CASSYAYRERYEQYF
TGTGCCAGCAGTTACGCATACCGGGAGCGCTACGAGCAGTACTTC
>.|.|TRBJ2-1|TRBV2|14
CASLWRGGYNEQFF
TGTGCCAGCCTATGGAGGGGGGGCTACAATGAGCAGTTCTTC
>TRBD1|once|TRBJ1-1|TRBV29-1|13
CSYTRQGNTEAFF
TGCAGCTACACCCGACAGGGGAACACTGAAGCTTTCTTT
>.|.|TRBJ2-5|TRBV14|16
CASSQDSRMYQETQYF
TGTGCCAGCAGCCAAGACTCCAGGATGTACCAAGAGACCCAGTACTTC
>TRBD1|.|TRBJ1-6|TRBV5-1|17
CASSLELVGQGNSPLHF
TGCGCCAGCAGCTTGGAGTTGGTCGGACAGGGAAATTCACCCCTCCACTTT
>.|.|TRBJ2-5|TRBV15|13
CATSRDHGETQYF
TGTGCCACCAGCAGAGATCACGGAGAGACCCAGTACTTC
>TRBD2|.|TRBJ2-1|TRBV6-4|15
CASSERAGGPGEQFF
TGTGCCAGCAGTGAACGGGCGGGAGGGCCAGGTGAGCAGTTCTTC
>TRBD2|once|TRBJ2-2|TRBV28|16
CASSFIGGSDTGELFF
TGTGCCAGCAGTTTTATTGGCGGGAGCGACACCGGGGAGCTGTTTTTT
>.|medium-sized|TRBJ2-7|TRBV7-9|13
CASSSDGDREQYF
TGTGCCAGCAGCTCGGATGGGGACCGGGAGCAGTACTTC
>.|.|TRBJ2-2|TRBV6-2/TRBV6-3|16
CASSPGRNFFTGELFF
TGTGCCAGCAGCCCGGGACGCAATTTTTTCACCGGGGAGCTGTTTTTT
>TRBD1|once|TRBJ1-5|TRBV10-3|16
CAISERGQVSNQPQHF
TGTGCCATCAGTGAGCGGGGACAGGTAAGCAATCAGCCCCAGCATTTT
>TRBD2|.|TRBJ2-1|TRBV5-1|16
CASSLVAGDSYNEQFF
TGCGCCAGCAGCTTGGTAGCGGGAGACAGCTACAATGAGCAGTTCTTC
>.|.|TRBJ2-7|TRBV5-1|15
CASSPGTPSSYEQYF
TGCGCCAGCAGTCCCGGGACACCAAGCTCCTACGAGCAGTACTTC
>.|.|TRBJ2-7|TRBV25-1|14
CASSDSPGGGEQYF
TGTGCCAGCAGTGATAGCCCTGGGGGAGGCGAGCAGTACTTC
>TRBD1|.|TRBJ2-5|TRBV19|13
CASSDRGLETQYF
TGTGCCAGTAGCGACAGGGGGCTGGAGACCCAGTACTTC
>.|.|TRBJ2-2|TRBV5-4|16
CASTRGPGANTGELFF
TGTGCCAGCACCCGTGGACCGGGAGCAAACACCGGGGAGCTGTTTTTT
>.|.|TRBJ1-2|TRBV28|15
CASSLIQGVDYGYTF
TGTGCCAGCAGTTTAATACAGGGTGTCGACTATGGCTACACCTTC
>TRBD2|.|TRBJ2-7|TRBV6-5|15
CASSYGTGGPYEQYF
TGTGCCAGCAGTTACGGGACGGGAGGGCCGTACGAGCAGTACTTC
>.|.|TRBJ1-2|TRBV6-5|13
CASRRTGNYGYTF
TGTGCCAGCAGACGGACCGGTAACTATGGCTACACCTTC
>.|.|TRBJ1-5|TRBV30|14
CAWSAAGFYQPQHF
TGTGCCTGGAGTGCGGCAGGGTTCTATCAGCCCCAGCATTTT
>TRBD1|once|TRBJ2-7|TRBV7-2|14
CASSTYRGEYEQYF
TGTGCCAGCAGCACTTACAGGGGAGAGTACGAGCAGTACTTC
>.|.|TRBJ2-3|TRBV12-3/TRBV12-4|13
CASSLSGTDTQYF
TGTGCCAGCAGCCTCTCCGGGACAGATACGCAGTATTTT
>.|.|TRBJ1-1|TRBV2|14
CASSPPGGETEAFF
TGTGCCAGCAGTCCCCCGGGAGGGGAGACTGAAGCTTTCTTT
>TRBD1|.|TRBJ1-2|TRBV7-2|15
CASSYLTTGGHGYTF
TGTGCCAGCAGTTACCTCACTACAGGGGGGCATGGCTACACCTTC
>.|.|TRBJ2-1|TRBV5-1|15
CASSLSQPNYNEQFF
TGCGCCAGCAGCTTGTCACAGCCAAACTACAATGAGCAGTTCTTC
>.|.|TRBJ2-7|TRBV19|13
CASSPANSYEQYF
TGTGCCAGTAGTCCAGCGAATTCCTACGAGCAGTACTTC
>.|.|TRBJ2-3|TRBV5-1|17
CASRQAGSAWGTDTQYF
TGCGCCAGCAGGCAGGCGGGGTCGGCATGGGGCACAGATACGCAGTATTTT
>.|.|TRBJ2-2|TRBV18|15
CASLPGSTNTGELFF
TGTGCCAGCTTACCGGGCAGCACGAACACCGGGGAGCTGTTTTTT
>.|.|TRBJ1-5|TRBV6-5|14
CASSDGGSNQPQHF
TGTGCCAGCAGCGACGGGGGAAGCAATCAGCCCCAGCATTTT
>.|once|TRBJ1-1|TRBV11-2|14
CASSLAAGNAEAFF
TGTGCCAGCAGCTTAGCGGCTGGGAATGCTGAAGCTTTCTTT
>.|.|TRBJ1-2|TRBV3-1/TRBV3-2|14
CASSQRTVRYGYTF
TGTGCCAGCAGCCAACGAACAGTGCGCTATGGCTACACCTTC
>.|.|TRBJ1-2|TRBV2|17
CASSEISVLQGNYGYTF
TGTGCCAGCAGTGAAATCTCTGTACTCCAAGGGAACTATGGCTACACCTTC
>.|.|TRBJ1-5|TRBV12-1|16
CASSPRGRGWYQPQHF
TGTGCCAGCAGCCCCCGGGGAAGGGGATGGTATCAGCCCCAGCATTTT
>.|.|TRBJ2-7|TRBV3-1/TRBV3-2|12
CASSQNIAEQYF
TGTGCCAGCAGCCAAAACATTGCCGAGCAGTACTTC
>.|few|TRBJ1-5|TRBV6-2/TRBV6-3|14
CASSYISVDQPQHF
TGTGCCAGCAGTTATATTTCGGTGGATCAGCCCCAGCATTTT
>.|.|TRBJ1-3|TRBV27|15
CASSFNGGSGNTIYF
TGTGCCAGCAGTTTCAACGGTGGCTCTGGAAACACCATATATTTT
>.|.|TRBJ2-7|TRBV19|15
CASSIERGAIHEQYF
TGTGCCAGTAGTATCGAGAGGGGCGCGATACACGAGCAGTACTTC
>.|.|TRBJ2-1|TRBV3-1/TRBV3-2|11
CASSQLNEQFF
TGTGCCAGCAGCCAGCTCAATGAGCAGTTCTTC
>.|.|TRBJ1-1|TRBV4-3|15
CASSQVYRLNTEAFF
TGCGCCAGCAGCCAAGTATATAGGTTGAACACTGAAGCTTTCTTT
>TRBD1|.|TRBJ2-5|TRBV7-2|14
CASTMNRGRETQYF
TGTGCCAGCACCATGAACAGGGGGCGAGAGACCCAGTACTTC
>TRBD1|.|TRBJ1-2|TRBV7-9|14
CASSLETGGRGYTF
TGTGCCAGCAGCTTAGAGACAGGGGGCCGTGGCTACACCTTC
>.|.|TRBJ1-2|TRBV12-3/TRBV12-4|13
CASSLDSGPKYTF
TGTGCCAGCAGTTTAGACTCGGGTCCTAAATACACCTTC
>.|.|TRBJ1-5|TRBV29-1|12
CSVVQGNQPQHF
TGCAGCGTGGTCCAGGGTAATCAGCCCCAGCATTTT
>.|few|TRBJ1-6|TRBV7-9|16
CASSLFPRNYNSPLHF
TGTGCCAGCAGCTTATTCCCCAGAAATTATAATTCACCCCTCCACTTT